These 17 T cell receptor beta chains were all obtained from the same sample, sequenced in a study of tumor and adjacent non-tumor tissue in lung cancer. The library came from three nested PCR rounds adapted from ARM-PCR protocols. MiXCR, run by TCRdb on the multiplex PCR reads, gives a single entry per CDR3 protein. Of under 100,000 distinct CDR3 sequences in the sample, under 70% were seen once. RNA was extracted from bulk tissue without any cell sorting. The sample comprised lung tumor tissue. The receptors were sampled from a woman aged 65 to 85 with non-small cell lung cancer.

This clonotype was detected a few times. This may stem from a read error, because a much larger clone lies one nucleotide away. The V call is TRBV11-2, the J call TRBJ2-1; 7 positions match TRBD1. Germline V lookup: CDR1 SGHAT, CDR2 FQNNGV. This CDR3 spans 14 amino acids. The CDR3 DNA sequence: TGTGCCAGCAGCGCGGACAGGCAATACAATGAGGAGTTCTTC. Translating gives CASSADRQYNEEFF. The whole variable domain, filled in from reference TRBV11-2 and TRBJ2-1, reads EAGVAQSPRYKIIEKRQSVAFWCNPISGHATLYWYQQILGQGPKLLIQFQNNGVVDDSQLPKDRFSAERLKGVDSTLKIQPAKLEDSAVYLCASSADRQYNEEFFGPGTRLTVL.

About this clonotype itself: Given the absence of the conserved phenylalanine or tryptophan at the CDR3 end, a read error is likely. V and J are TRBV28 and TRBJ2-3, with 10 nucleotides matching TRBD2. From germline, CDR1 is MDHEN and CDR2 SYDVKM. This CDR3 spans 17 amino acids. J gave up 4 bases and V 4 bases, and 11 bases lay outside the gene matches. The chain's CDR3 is CASSSLAGGSPSDTQYY. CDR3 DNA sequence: TGTGCCAGCAGTTCTTTAGCGGGAGGTTCCCCCTCAGATACGCAGTATTAT.

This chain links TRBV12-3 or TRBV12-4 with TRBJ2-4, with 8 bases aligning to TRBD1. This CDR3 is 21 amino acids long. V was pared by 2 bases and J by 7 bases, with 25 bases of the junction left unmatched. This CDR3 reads CASSLRRGLVKGGSGRNIQYF. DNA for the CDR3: TGTGCCAGCAGTTTACGCAGGGGGCTAGTCAAGGGGGGCTCGGGTCGGAACATTCAGTACTTC.

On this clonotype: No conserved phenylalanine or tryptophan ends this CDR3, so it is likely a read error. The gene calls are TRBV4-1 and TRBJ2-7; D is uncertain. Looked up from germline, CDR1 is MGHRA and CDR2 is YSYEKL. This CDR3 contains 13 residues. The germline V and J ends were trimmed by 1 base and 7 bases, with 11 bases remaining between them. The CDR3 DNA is TGCGCCAGCAGCCAAGGTGGCGCCTGGGAGCAGTACTTA. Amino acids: CASSQGGAWEQYL.

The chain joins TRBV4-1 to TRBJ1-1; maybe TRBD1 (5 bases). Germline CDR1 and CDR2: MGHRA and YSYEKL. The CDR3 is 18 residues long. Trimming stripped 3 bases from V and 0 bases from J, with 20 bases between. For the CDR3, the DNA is TGCGCCAGCAGCCATGATTCCGGACATGCACTATTGAACACTGAAGCTTTCTTT. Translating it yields CASSHDSGHALLNTEAFF.

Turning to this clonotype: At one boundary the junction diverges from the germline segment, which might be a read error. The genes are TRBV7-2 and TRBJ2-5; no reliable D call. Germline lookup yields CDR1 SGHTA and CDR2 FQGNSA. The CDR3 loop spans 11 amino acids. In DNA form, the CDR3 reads TGTGCCAGCAGCCCTCAAGAGACCAAGTACTTC. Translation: CASSPQETKYF.

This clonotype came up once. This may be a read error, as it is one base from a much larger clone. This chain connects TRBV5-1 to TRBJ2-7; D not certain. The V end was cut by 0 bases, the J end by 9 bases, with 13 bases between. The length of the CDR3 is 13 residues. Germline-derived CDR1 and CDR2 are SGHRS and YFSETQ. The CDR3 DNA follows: TGCGCCAGCAGCTTGGGTACGGACGACGTGCAGTACTTC. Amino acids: CASSLGTDDVQYF.

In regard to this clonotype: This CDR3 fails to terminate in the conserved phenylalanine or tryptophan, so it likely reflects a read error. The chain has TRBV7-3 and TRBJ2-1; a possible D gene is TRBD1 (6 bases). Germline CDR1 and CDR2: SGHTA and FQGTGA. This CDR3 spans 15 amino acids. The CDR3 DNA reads TGTGCCAGCAGCTTATCAGGACAGACCTACAAAGAGCAGTTCATC. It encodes CASSLSGQTYKEQFI.

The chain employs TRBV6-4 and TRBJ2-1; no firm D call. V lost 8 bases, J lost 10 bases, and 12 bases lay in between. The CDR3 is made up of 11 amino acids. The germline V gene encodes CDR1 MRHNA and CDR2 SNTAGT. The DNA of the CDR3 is TGTGCCAGCCCAAGAGGATTCGAGCAGTTCTTC. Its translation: CASPRGFEQFF.

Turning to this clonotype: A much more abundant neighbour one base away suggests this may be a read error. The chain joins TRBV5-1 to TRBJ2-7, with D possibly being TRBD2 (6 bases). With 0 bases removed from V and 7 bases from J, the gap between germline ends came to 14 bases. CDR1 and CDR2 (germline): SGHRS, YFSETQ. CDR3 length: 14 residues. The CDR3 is CASSLEGARGEQYF. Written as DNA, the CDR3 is TGCGCCAGCAGCTTGGAAGGAGCTCGGGGGGAGCAGTACTTC.

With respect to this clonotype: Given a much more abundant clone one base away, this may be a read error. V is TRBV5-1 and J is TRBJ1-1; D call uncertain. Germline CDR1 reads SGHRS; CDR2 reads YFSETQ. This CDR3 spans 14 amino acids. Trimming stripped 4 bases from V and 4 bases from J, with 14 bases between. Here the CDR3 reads CASSQHGEGTEAFF. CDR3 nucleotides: TGCGCCAGCAGCCAGCATGGGGAGGGCACTGAAGCTTTCTTT.

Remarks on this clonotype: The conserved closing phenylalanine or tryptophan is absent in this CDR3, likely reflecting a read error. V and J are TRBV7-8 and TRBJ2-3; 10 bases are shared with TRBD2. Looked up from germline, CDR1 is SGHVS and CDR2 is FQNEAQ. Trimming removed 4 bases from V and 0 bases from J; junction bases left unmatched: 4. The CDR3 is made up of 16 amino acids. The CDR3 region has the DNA TGTGCCAGCAGCTCAAGGACTAGCGGTAGCACAGATACGCAGTATCTT. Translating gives CASSSRTSGSTDTQYL.

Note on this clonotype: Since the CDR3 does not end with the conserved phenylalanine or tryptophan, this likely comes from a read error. Written as DNA, the CDR3 is TGTGCCAGCACCCGTGGGGGGCTACTTGAGCAGTACCTC. Its protein is CASTRGGLLEQYL. The V gene is TRBV16, the J gene TRBJ2-7; either TRBD1 or TRBD2 may supply D (6 bases each). The CDR3 is 13 residues long. Trimming pared 7 bases from V and 7 bases from J, leaving 17 bases between. CDR1 is KGHSY and CDR2 is FQNENV in the germline V gene.

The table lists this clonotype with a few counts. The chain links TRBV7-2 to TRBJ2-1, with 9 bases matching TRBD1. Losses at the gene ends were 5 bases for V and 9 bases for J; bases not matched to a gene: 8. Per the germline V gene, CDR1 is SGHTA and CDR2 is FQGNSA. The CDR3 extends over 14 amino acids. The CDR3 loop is CASSATGGWFEQFF. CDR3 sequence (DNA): TGTGCCAGCAGCGCCACAGGGGGCTGGTTTGAGCAGTTCTTC. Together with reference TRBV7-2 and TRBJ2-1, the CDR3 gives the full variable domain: GAGVSQSPSNKVTEKGKDVELRCDPISGHTALYWYRQSLGQGLEFLIYFQGNSAPDKSGLPSDRFSAERTGGSVSTLTIQRTQQEDSAVYLCASSATGGWFEQFFGPGTRLTVL.

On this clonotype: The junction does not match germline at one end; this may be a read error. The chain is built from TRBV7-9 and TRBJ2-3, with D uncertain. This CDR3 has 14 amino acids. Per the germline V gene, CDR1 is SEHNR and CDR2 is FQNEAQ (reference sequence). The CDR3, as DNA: TGTGCCAGCAGCTCCCGCACAGTGTCGGATACGCAATATTTT. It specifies CASSSRTVSDTQYF.

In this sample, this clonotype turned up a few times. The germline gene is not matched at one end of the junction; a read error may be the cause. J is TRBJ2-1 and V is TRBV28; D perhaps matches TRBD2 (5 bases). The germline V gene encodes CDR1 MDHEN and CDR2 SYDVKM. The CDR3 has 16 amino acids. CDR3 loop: CASSPIRRASSNEQFF. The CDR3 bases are TGTGCCAGCAGTCCCATCAGGCGGGCTTCAAGTAATGAGCAATTCTTC.

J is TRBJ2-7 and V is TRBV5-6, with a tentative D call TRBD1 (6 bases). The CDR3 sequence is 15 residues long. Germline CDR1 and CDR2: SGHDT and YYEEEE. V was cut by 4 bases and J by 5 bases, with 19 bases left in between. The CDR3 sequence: CASSQTGQWSNEQYF. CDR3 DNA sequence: TGTGCCAGCAGCCAAACCGGACAGTGGTCAAACGAGCAGTACTTC.